This T cell receptor (beta chain) was recorded in a study of OX40 agonist ivuxolimab in advanced cancers. Study-wide background: Across the patients, intravenous ivuxolimab was delivered every 2 weeks at 0.01 to 10 mg/kg.

Profiling relied on immunoSEQ multiplex PCR, and the TCRdb table lists in-frame clones only, not all of them. The sample has 98,000 or so clones, under 95% seen once; the top ten hold roughly 0.61%. V lost 3 bases and J lost 0, with 8 bases in between. This CDR3 has 15 amino acids. In germline, CDR1 is ENHRY, CDR2 SYGVKD. The material was CD4+ or CD8+ T cells sorted from blood, obtained in a trial of the OX40 agonist ivuxolimab. The chain employs TRBV10-3 and TRBJ2-2, with D unresolved. The source of this sequence is an adult with an advanced solid tumor such as melanoma, head and neck, liver or kidney cancer. The CDR3 DNA reads as TGTGCCATCAGTGACCGCGTCGCGAACACCGGGGAGCTGTTTTTT. Translation: CAISDRVANTGELFF.